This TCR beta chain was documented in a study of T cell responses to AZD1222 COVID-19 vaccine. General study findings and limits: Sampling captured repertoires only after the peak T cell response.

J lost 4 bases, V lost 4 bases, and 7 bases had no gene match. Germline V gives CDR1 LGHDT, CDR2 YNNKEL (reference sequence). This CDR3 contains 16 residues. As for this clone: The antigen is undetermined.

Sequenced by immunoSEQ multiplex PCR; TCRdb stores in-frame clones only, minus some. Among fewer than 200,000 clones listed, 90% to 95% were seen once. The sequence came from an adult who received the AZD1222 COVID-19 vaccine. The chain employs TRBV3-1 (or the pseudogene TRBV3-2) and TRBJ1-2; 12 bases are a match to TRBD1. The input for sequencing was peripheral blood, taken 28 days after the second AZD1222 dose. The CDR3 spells CASSPWDRGQGYGYTF. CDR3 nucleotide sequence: TGTGCCAGCAGCCCCTGGGACAGGGGGCAAGGCTATGGCTACACCTTC.